Listed below are T cell receptor beta chains from one sample, sequenced in a study of OX40 agonist ivuxolimab in advanced cancers. Assay: immunoSEQ multiplex PCR; the TCRdb copy retains only in-frame clones and omits some. The table shows about 17,000 clones, with about 73% occurring only once. This material consisted of CD4+ or CD8+ T cells sorted from blood, taken in a trial of the OX40 agonist ivuxolimab. These TCRs come from an adult with an advanced solid tumor such as melanoma, head and neck, liver or kidney cancer. The CDR3 runs from the conserved cysteine through the conserved F or W. The D gene is left open where the match is weak. Rows may omit the clone size; those that give it use once, few, many or a size class.

v_gene	d_gene	j_gene	abundance	CDR3aa	CDR3nt
TRBV27	.	TRBJ1-1	once	CASSQHGIGVTEAFF	TGTGCCAGCAGTCAACATGGGATTGGTGTCACTGAAGCTTTCTTT
TRBV7-6	TRBD2	TRBJ2-7	.	CASSEGVAGGQEQYF	TGTGCCAGCAGCGAAGGGGTAGCGGGAGGGCAAGAGCAGTACTTC
TRBV7-7	.	TRBJ2-2	.	CASSSWDGDTGELFF	TGTGCCAGCAGCTCCTGGGACGGCGACACCGGGGAGCTGTTTTTT
TRBV5-6	TRBD1	TRBJ1-2	.	CASSFQQGARWEGYTF	TGTGCCAGCAGCTTCCAACAGGGGGCGCGGTGGGAAGGCTACACCTTC
TRBV2	.	TRBJ2-2	.	CASSDPGGTGELFF	TGTGCCAGCAGTGATCCTGGGGGCACCGGGGAGCTGTTTTTT
TRBV5-4	TRBD2	TRBJ2-7	.	CASSRDYSYEQYF	TGTGCCAGCAGCCGGGACTATTCCTACGAGCAGTACTTC
TRBV6-5	TRBD1	TRBJ1-2	.	CASKGTVYGYTF	TGTGCCAGCAAGGGGACAGTCTATGGCTACACCTTC
TRBV4-1	.	TRBJ2-7	.	CASSQVPGYYEQYF	TGCGCCAGCAGCCAAGTGCCAGGGTACTACGAGCAGTACTTC
TRBV5-8	.	TRBJ1-4	.	CASSLIVTGATNEKLFF	TGTGCCAGCAGCTTGATAGTCACTGGGGCAACTAATGAAAAACTGTTTTTT
TRBV5-1	TRBD1	TRBJ2-7	once	CASSLGDRVTYEQYF	TGCGCCAGCAGCTTGGGGGACAGGGTGACCTACGAGCAGTACTTC
TRBV5-6	.	TRBJ2-2	once	CASSRRDSAGELFF	TGTGCCAGCAGCCGCCGGGACTCGGCCGGGGAGCTGTTTTTT
TRBV4-3	TRBD2	TRBJ2-7	.	CASSQQLAGGPGEQYF	TGCGCCAGCAGCCAGCAACTAGCGGGAGGGCCGGGCGAGCAGTACTTC
TRBV28	.	TRBJ2-3	once	CASSFLAALPDADTQYF	TGTGCCAGCAGTTTCTTAGCAGCCCTACCGGACGCAGATACGCAGTATTTT
TRBV5-1	.	TRBJ1-1	.	CASRGGYTEAFF	TGCGCCAGCAGGGGGGGTTACACTGAAGCTTTCTTT
TRBV4-3	TRBD2	TRBJ2-3	.	CASSQDWGGSGVLDTQYF	TGCGCCAGCAGCCAAGATTGGGGGGGGAGCGGGGTATTAGATACGCAGTATTTT
TRBV7-2	.	TRBJ2-2	few	CASSLVLGELFF	TGTGCCAGCAGCTTAGTTTTGGGGGAGCTGTTTTTT
TRBV19	.	TRBJ2-1	once	CASSPYSLIAASNEQFF	TGTGCCAGTAGTCCGTATAGCCTTATTGCGGCCTCTAATGAGCAGTTCTTC
TRBV19	TRBD2	TRBJ2-7	.	CASSMGSGRHGEQYF	TGTGCCAGTAGTATGGGGAGCGGGAGACACGGCGAGCAGTACTTC
TRBV6-5	.	TRBJ2-7	.	CASSYLARSSYEQYF	TGTGCCAGCAGTTACCTAGCAAGGTCCTCCTACGAGCAGTACTTC
TRBV4-3	.	TRBJ2-7	.	CASSAGTGNSYEQYF	TGCGCCAGCAGCGCAGGAACCGGGAATTCCTACGAGCAGTACTTC
TRBV27	TRBD1	TRBJ1-1	.	CASSSRQGYTEAFF	TGTGCCAGCAGCTCGAGACAGGGGTACACTGAAGCTTTCTTT
TRBV7-6	TRBD1	TRBJ2-5	.	CASSGPGQGVTQYF	TGTGCCAGCAGCGGGCCGGGACAGGGTGTGACCCAGTACTTC
TRBV4-3	.	TRBJ1-1	.	CASSQDPRYTEAFF	TGCGCCAGCAGCCAAGACCCGAGGTATACTGAAGCTTTCTTT
TRBV2	TRBD1	TRBJ1-5	.	CASRDPGTGGGQPQHF	TGTGCCAGCAGGGACCCCGGGACAGGGGGCGGTCAGCCCCAGCATTTT
TRBV28	.	TRBJ2-5	.	CASSFQGAGETQYF	TGTGCCAGCAGTTTCCAGGGAGCGGGAGAGACCCAGTACTTC
TRBV30	.	TRBJ2-3	.	CAWTLGLTDTQYF	TGTGCCTGGACCTTGGGACTTACAGATACGCAGTATTTT
TRBV30	TRBD2	TRBJ2-1	.	CAWSLETSGIYNEQFF	TGTGCCTGGAGCCTGGAAACTAGCGGAATCTACAATGAGCAGTTCTTC
TRBV7-9	.	TRBJ2-1	few	CASSWGSSYNEQFF	TGTGCCAGCAGCTGGGGGTCCTCCTACAATGAGCAGTTCTTC
TRBV19	.	TRBJ2-3	.	CASSIGGGDTQYF	TGTGCCAGTAGTATTGGAGGAGGAGATACGCAGTATTTT
TRBV27	.	TRBJ2-4	few	CASSFLGVGNIQYF	TGTGCCAGCAGTTTCTTAGGGGTTGGAAACATTCAGTACTTC
TRBV7-4	.	TRBJ1-1	.	CASSCRAERMNTEAFF	TGTGCCAGCAGCTGCCGGGCCGAACGAATGAACACTGAAGCTTTCTTT
TRBV6-1	.	TRBJ2-2	.	CASSGPSSNTGELFF	TGTGCCAGCAGTGGGCCTAGCTCGAACACCGGGGAGCTGTTTTTT
TRBV11-3	.	TRBJ2-5	few	CASSSPFGVRQETQYF	TGTGCCAGCAGCTCCCCGTTCGGAGTGCGACAAGAGACCCAGTACTTC
TRBV5-1	TRBD1	TRBJ1-1	once	CASSVGQGNTEAFF	TGCGCCAGCAGCGTGGGACAGGGGAACACTGAAGCTTTCTTT
TRBV19	TRBD2	TRBJ2-1	few	CASSSQRGYNEQFF	TGTGCCAGTAGTTCCCAGCGGGGATACAATGAGCAGTTCTTC
TRBV27	TRBD1	TRBJ2-7	.	CASSSHTTGREQYF	TGTGCCAGCAGTTCCCATACGACAGGGCGGGAGCAGTACTTC
TRBV18	.	TRBJ2-2	.	CASSPPSLGHTGELFF	TGTGCCAGCTCACCACCGTCCCTCGGACACACCGGGGAGCTGTTTTTT
TRBV19	TRBD2	TRBJ2-5	.	CASSIYHSREGLETQYF	TGTGCCAGTAGTATATACCACTCGCGGGAGGGGCTGGAGACCCAGTACTTC
TRBV7-3	.	TRBJ2-2	few	CASSLGAGELFF	TGTGCCAGCAGCTTAGGAGCTGGGGAGCTGTTTTTT
TRBV6-1	TRBD2	TRBJ2-7	.	CASSPSGRAPEQYF	TGTGCCAGCAGTCCTAGCGGGAGGGCCCCCGAGCAGTACTTC
TRBV29-1	TRBD1	TRBJ1-3	.	CSGRQGGSGNTIYF	TGCAGCGGCCGACAGGGAGGATCTGGAAACACCATATATTTT
TRBV23-1	.	TRBJ1-2	few	CASSQSIGGYTF	TGCGCCAGCAGTCAATCGATTGGTGGCTACACCTTC
TRBV19	TRBD2	TRBJ2-7	.	CASSIVGGSGNEQYF	TGTGCCAGTAGTATAGTCGGGGGGAGCGGGAATGAGCAGTACTTC
TRBV9	.	TRBJ2-7	.	CASSVGGLGYEQYF	TGTGCCAGCAGCGTAGGGGGGCTGGGCTACGAGCAGTACTTC
TRBV10-3	TRBD2	TRBJ2-5	once	CAISDPPAGEETQYF	TGTGCCATCAGTGATCCCCCAGCGGGGGAAGAGACCCAGTACTTC
TRBV25-1	TRBD2	TRBJ2-5	.	CASRDIAGGRQETQYF	TGTGCCAGCAGAGATATAGCGGGAGGGCGCCAAGAGACCCAGTACTTC
TRBV4-1	.	TRBJ1-1	.	CASSQDEGGTEAFF	TGCGCCAGCAGCCAAGATGAGGGAGGCACTGAAGCTTTCTTT
TRBV6-1	TRBD1	TRBJ2-7	.	CASSEAGTGGYEQYF	TGTGCCAGCAGTGAAGCCGGGACAGGGGGCTACGAGCAGTACTTC
TRBV6-5	.	TRBJ2-5	few	CASSILGAGETQYF	TGTGCCAGCAGTATACTGGGCGCGGGGGAGACCCAGTACTTC
TRBV6-5	.	TRBJ2-7	.	CASSEGVHEQYF	TGTGCCAGCAGTGAGGGGGTTCACGAGCAGTACTTC
TRBV6-5	.	TRBJ1-3	.	CASSPDELSGNTIYF	TGTGCCAGCAGCCCCGACGAACTCTCTGGAAACACCATATATTTT
TRBV5-1	TRBD1	TRBJ1-1	.	CASSHRDTGENTEAFF	TGCGCCAGCAGTCACCGGGACACAGGGGAGAACACTGAAGCTTTCTTT
TRBV4-1	.	TRBJ2-7	.	CASSIRTETYEQYF	TGCGCCAGCAGCATACGGACAGAGACCTACGAGCAGTACTTC
TRBV7-3	.	TRBJ2-1	.	CASSLGYGNLYNEQFF	TGTGCCAGCAGCCTAGGGTACGGGAATCTCTACAATGAGCAGTTCTTC
TRBV7-9	TRBD2	TRBJ2-3	.	CASSPAGISTDTQYF	TGTGCCAGCAGCCCAGCGGGGATTAGCACAGATACGCAGTATTTT
TRBV5-6	.	TRBJ2-5	.	CASSLTPRGEETQYF	TGTGCCAGCAGCTTGACTCCCAGGGGAGAAGAGACCCAGTACTTC